The sequence of this TCR beta chain was determined in a study of blood T cell repertoires in COVID-19. Study-wide context: The origin of the acute and convalescent COVID-19 samples was the United States, Italy and Spain.

The germline V and J ends were trimmed by 0 bases and 0 bases, with 17 bases remaining between them. Germline V lookup: CDR1 SGDLS, CDR2 YYNGEE. The CDR3 is made up of 18 amino acids. The repertoire was sequenced with immunoSEQ multiplex PCR; TCRdb's copy has only in-frame clones and lacks some. The repertoire holds roughly 250,000 clones, around nine tenths seen once, with approximately 9.8% in the top ten. This clone was seen once. The rearrangement joins TRBV9 to TRBJ2-3; maybe TRBD1 (5 bases). Sequencing was carried out using peripheral blood. This receptor was obtained from a man aged 35 to 55 who had recovered from COVID-19. The CDR3 region has the DNA TGTGCCAGCAGCGTAGTCCAGGGAAGAGGATGGAGCACAGATACGCAGTATTTT. This sequence encodes CASSVVQGRGWSTDTQYF.